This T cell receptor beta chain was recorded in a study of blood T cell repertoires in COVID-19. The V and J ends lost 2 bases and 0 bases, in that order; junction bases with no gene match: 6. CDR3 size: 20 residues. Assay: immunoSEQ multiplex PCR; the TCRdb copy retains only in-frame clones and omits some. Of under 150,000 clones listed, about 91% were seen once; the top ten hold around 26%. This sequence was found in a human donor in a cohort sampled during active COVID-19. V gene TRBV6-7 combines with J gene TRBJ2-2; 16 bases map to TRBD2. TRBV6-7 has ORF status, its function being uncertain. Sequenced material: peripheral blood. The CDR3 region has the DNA TGTGCCAGCAGTTACGCCGGGACTAGCGGGGGGGACACGAACACCGGGGAGCTGTTTTTT. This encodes CASSYAGTSGGDTNTGELFF.